Listed here are 30 T cell receptor beta chains from one sample, sequenced in a study of T cells in tumors after PD-1 blockade. TCRdb's copy holds only in-frame clones and misses some; the assay was immunoSEQ multiplex PCR. The repertoire holds tens of thousands of clones, with roughly 78% as singletons. The sequencing here drew on PBMCs, taken before anti-PD-1 treatment. Every receptor here comes from a human donor with basal cell carcinoma.

This chain joins TRBV27 and TRBJ2-5, with TRBD2 matching 9 bases. Germline CDR1 MNHEY, CDR2 SMNVEV (reference sequence). The CDR3 totals 15 residues. J lost 1 base, V lost 6 bases, and 6 bases had no gene match. In DNA, the CDR3 is TGTGCCAGCAGGCCCCTGACTAGCGGCCAAGAGACCCAGTACTTC. Translating it yields CASRPLTSGQETQYF.

This clone came up once. The gene calls are TRBV25-1 and TRBJ2-5, with D possibly matching TRBD2 (6 bases). The length of the CDR3 is 15 residues. The V and J ends lost 4 bases and 4 bases respectively, with 16 bases between them. CDR1 and CDR2 from the germline V gene are MGHDK and SYGVNS. DNA for the CDR3: TGTGCCAGCAGTGGCCGTGGAGGAGGGAGAGAGACCCAGTACTTC. This codes for CASSGRGGGRETQYF. Full variable domain (missing parts from reference TRBV25-1 and TRBJ2-5): EADIYQTPRYLVIGTGKKITLECSQTMGHDKMYWYQQDPGMELHLIHYSYGVNSTEKGDLSSESTVSRIRTEHFPLTLESARPSHTSQYLCASSGRGGGRETQYFGPGTRLLVL.

This CDR3 reads CASQGGTNTGELFF. In DNA, the CDR3 is TGTGCCAGCCAAGGGGGGACGAACACCGGGGAGCTGTTTTTT. The V gene is TRBV28, the J gene TRBJ2-2; D tentatively reads TRBD1 or TRBD2 (6 bases each). The CDR3 loop spans 14 amino acids. Germline loops: CDR1 MDHEN, CDR2 SYDVKM. The ends were cut back, 8 bases at V and 0 bases at J, with 10 bases in the middle.

This clone showed up just a few times. In DNA form, the CDR3 reads TGTGCCAGCAGCCCGGGTCGGGATCCTGGAAACACCATATATTTT. This translates into CASSPGRDPGNTIYF. The chain employs TRBV7-9 and TRBJ1-3; D not resolved. Germline V CDR1 and CDR2: SEHNR, FQNEAQ (reference sequence). V was shortened by 5 bases and J by 2 bases, with 13 bases between the two germline ends. The CDR3 is 15 residues long. The whole variable domain, remainder taken from reference TRBV7-9 and TRBJ1-3, is DTGVSQNPRHKITKRGQNVTFRCDPISEHNRLYWYRQTLGQGPEFLTYFQNEAQLEKSRLLSDRFSAERPKGSFSTLEIQRTEQGDSAMYLCASSPGRDPGNTIYFGEGSWLTVV.

In the case of this clone: This same CDR3 is encoded by further DNA sequences in the sample. This chain uses TRBV2 with TRBJ2-1; 7 positions match TRBD2. CDR1 SNHLY and CDR2 FYNNEI come from the germline V gene. The CDR3 is made up of 19 amino acids. The CDR3: CPRCYGWAGEGSSYNEQFF. The CDR3, as DNA: TGTCCCCGCTGTTACGGGTGGGCGGGGGAGGGGAGCTCCTACAATGAGCAGTTCTTC.

The chain carries TRBV6-5 and TRBJ2-4; 7 bases fit TRBD2. This CDR3 comprises 13 residues. Trimming took 7 bases from V and 8 from J; bases not matched to a gene: 8. CDR1 and CDR2 (germline): MNHEY, SVGAGI. Here the CDR3 reads CASMGSGRDIQYF. The CDR3 DNA follows: TGTGCCAGCATGGGGTCGGGGAGGGACATTCAGTACTTC.

The DNA of the CDR3 is TGTGCCAGTAGTGCATCCGGGACAGGGGGAGAGACCCAGTACTTC. Residues: CASSASGTGGETQYF. This chain joins TRBV19 and TRBJ2-5; TRBD1 agrees at 11 bases. Trimming cost V 5 bases and J 4 bases; bases outside gene matches: 6. CDR3 size: 15 residues. The V gene's germline CDR1 is LNHDA and CDR2 SQIVND (reference sequence). The full variable domain, its missing parts supplied by reference TRBV19 and TRBJ2-5, is DGGITQSPKYLFRKEGQNVTLSCEQNLNHDAMYWYRQDPGQGLRLIYYSQIVNDFQKGDIAEGYSVSREKKESFPLTVTSAQKNPTAFYLCASSASGTGGETQYFGPGTRLLVL.

The chain couples TRBV7-2 to TRBJ2-1; D is unclear. This CDR3 comprises 15 residues. CDR1 is SGHTA, CDR2 FQGNSA, per germline. The V end was cut by 1 base, the J end by 8 bases, with 15 bases between. CDR3 bases: TGTGCCAGCAGCTTAGGTAGCATGGGGTTGGATGAGCAGTTCTTC. It translates to CASSLGSMGLDEQFF.

V and J are TRBV10-1 and TRBJ2-1, with D unclear. Germline CDR1 and CDR2: WNHNN and SYGVQD (reference sequence). This CDR3 contains 12 residues. V lost 3 bases to trimming and J lost 8 bases, with 8 bases between them. Here the CDR3 DNA reads TGCGCCAGCAGTGATAACTATTATGAGCAGTTCTTC. Protein sequence: CASSDNYYEQFF.

The chain combines TRBV7-2 with TRBJ2-5; D might be TRBD2 (6 bases). Germline CDR1 and CDR2: SGHTA and FQGNSA. The V end lost 0 bases, the J end lost 5 bases, and 10 bases lay between the germline ends. This CDR3 is 14 amino acids long. The CDR3 sequence: CASSLARGLETQYF. As DNA, the CDR3 is TGTGCCAGCAGCTTAGCGCGGGGCCTTGAGACCCAGTACTTC. The full variable domain, with the rest looked up from reference TRBV7-2 and TRBJ2-5, is GAGVSQSPSNKVTEKGKDVELRCDPISGHTALYWYRQSLGQGLEFLIYFQGNSAPDKSGLPSDRFSAERTGGSVSTLTIQRTQQEDSAVYLCASSLARGLETQYFGPGTRLLVL.

The chain is built from TRBV5-1 and TRBJ1-1; no clear D. This CDR3 comprises 13 residues. Trimming removed 4 bases at V and 4 bases at J, with 11 bases between. Per the germline V gene, CDR1 is SGHRS and CDR2 is YFSETQ. CDR3 amino acids: CASSALDGTEAFF. The CDR3 bases are TGCGCCAGCAGCGCACTAGATGGCACTGAAGCTTTCTTT.

The V gene is TRBV5-1, the J gene TRBJ1-1; weak D call: TRBD1 (5 bases). Germline-derived CDR1 and CDR2 are SGHRS and YFSETQ. This CDR3 region has 14 residues. V gave up 5 bases and J gave up 3 bases, with 14 bases separating them. CDR3 in DNA: TGCGCCAGCAGGGAACAGGTACAGCACACTGAAGCTTTCTTT. This encodes CASREQVQHTEAFF.

The CDR3 loop reads CASRMDRGRGTQYF. CDR3 DNA: TGTGCCAGCAGAATGGACAGGGGGCGGGGGACCCAGTACTTC. The chain joins TRBV27 to TRBJ2-5; 11 nucleotides align to TRBD1. Germline V gene data show CDR1 as MNHEY and CDR2 as SMNVEV (reference sequence). This CDR3 contains 14 residues. V lost 6 bases, J lost 7 bases, and 7 bases stayed unmatched.

J is TRBJ2-7 and V is TRBV28, with 7 bases that match TRBD1. Trimming removed 11 bases from V and 4 bases from J; junction bases left unmatched: 11. CDR1 is MDHEN, CDR2 SYDVKM, per germline. CDR3 size: 13 residues. The CDR3: CAVTDRADYEQYF. In nucleotides, the CDR3 is TGTGCCGTAACAGACAGGGCGGATTACGAGCAGTACTTC.

This CDR3 is CASSLAGQGCYEQYF. The CDR3 DNA is TGTGCCAGCAGCTTAGCGGGACAGGGATGTTACGAGCAGTACTTC. V gene TRBV7-7 combines with J gene TRBJ2-7, with TRBD1 matching over 9 bases. Germline loops: CDR1 SSHAT, CDR2 FNYEAQ (reference sequence). V was pared by 0 bases and J by 4 bases, with 4 bases of the junction left unmatched. The CDR3 contains 15 residues.

V usage is TRBV24-1 and J usage is TRBJ2-5, with TRBD2 matching 7 bases. The CDR3 is 17 amino acids. Looked up from germline, CDR1 is KGHDR and CDR2 is SFDVKD. J gave up 2 bases and V 4 bases, and 12 bases lay outside the gene matches. The CDR3 coding sequence is TGTGCCACCAGTGAGTACAGGTTACAAGCGGGACAAGAGACCCAGTACTTC. It encodes CATSEYRLQAGQETQYF.

The chain employs TRBV10-1 and TRBJ1-1, with D perhaps TRBD1 (6 bases). The V gene's germline CDR1 is WNHNN and CDR2 SYGVQD (reference sequence). The length of the CDR3 is 15 residues. The V gene lost 6 bases and the J gene lost 2 bases, with 16 bases spanning the gap. The CDR3 here is CASRQGRVENTEAFF. Here the CDR3 DNA reads TGCGCCAGCAGACAGGGTCGCGTTGAAAACACTGAAGCTTTCTTT.

This chain joins TRBV6-6 and TRBJ2-5, with 8 bases lining up with TRBD2. With 7 bases clipped from V and 2 bases from J, the junction kept 6 bases outside the gene matches. The CDR3 covers 14 residues. Per the germline V gene, CDR1 is MNHNY and CDR2 is SVGAGI (reference sequence). CDR3 sequence: CASTRGGKQETQYF. CDR3 sequence (DNA): TGTGCCAGCACTCGGGGGGGGAAACAAGAGACCCAGTACTTC.

V usage is TRBV4-1 and J usage is TRBJ2-7; 12 nucleotides line up with TRBD1. Germline CDR1 MGHRA, CDR2 YSYEKL. The CDR3 spans 15 residues. V lost 4 bases and J lost 2; bases outside the gene matches: 3. The CDR3, as DNA: TGCGCCAGCAGCCCGGGACAGGGGGCCGCCTACGAGCAGTACTTC. This sequence encodes CASSPGQGAAYEQYF.

The table lists this clone with a count of one. The chain links TRBV7-9 to TRBJ2-5, with D unclear. CDR3 length equals 12 residues. Germline loops: CDR1 SEHNR, CDR2 FQNEAQ (reference sequence). The V end lost 7 bases, the J end lost 4 bases, and 10 bases lay between the germline ends. CDR3 in DNA: TGTGCCAGCAATTCCGGGTCAGAGACCCAGTACTTC. This encodes CASNSGSETQYF.

The chain is built from TRBV15 and TRBJ2-5; tentatively, D is TRBD1 or TRBD2 (5 bases each). CDR1 LNHNV and CDR2 YYDKDF come from the germline V gene (reference sequence). V was shortened by 3 bases and J by 1 base, with 15 bases between the two germline ends. CDR3 length: 16 residues. The chain's CDR3 is CATSSRNTGPQETQYF. The CDR3 nucleotides are TGTGCCACCAGCAGCCGAAATACGGGGCCCCAAGAGACCCAGTACTTC.

This clone was recorded once. Other DNA sequences in this specimen translate into the identical CDR3. J is TRBJ2-1 and V is TRBV2, with 8 bases fitting TRBD2. The CDR3 runs 19 residues. V dropped 11 bases and J dropped 0; count of bases not matched to a gene: 21. CDR1 is SNHLY, CDR2 FYNNEI, per germline. The CDR3 DNA reads TGTGCCCCCTGTCACGGGGGGGCGGGGGAGGGGAGCTCCTACAATGAGCAGTTCTTC. It yields the protein CAPCHGGAGEGSSYNEQFF.

V and J are TRBV7-9 and TRBJ2-7, with D possibly matching TRBD2 (6 bases). Trimming cost V 2 bases and J 0 bases, with 8 bases left between them. CDR3 length: 14 residues. Germline CDR1 SEHNR, CDR2 FQNEAQ (reference sequence). The CDR3, as DNA: TGTGCCAGCAGCTTATCGCGGGGCTCCTACGAGCAGTACTTC. Its protein product is CASSLSRGSYEQYF.

The chain carries TRBV7-9 and TRBJ2-1, with D unclear. Per the germline V gene, CDR1 is SEHNR and CDR2 is FQNEAQ (reference sequence). Trimming cost V 5 bases and J 5 bases, with 16 bases left between them. CDR3 size: 15 residues. CDR3 region: CASSRDSNLNNEQFF. The CDR3 DNA reads TGTGCCAGCAGCCGCGACTCCAACCTCAACAATGAGCAGTTCTTC.

V gene TRBV2 combines with J gene TRBJ2-1, with 12 nucleotides matching TRBD2. The CDR3 is made up of 14 amino acids. With 2 bases clipped from V and 7 bases from J, the junction kept 0 bases outside the gene matches. Per the germline V gene, CDR1 is SNHLY and CDR2 is FYNNEI. The CDR3 sequence: CASSETSGRNEQFF. The DNA for the CDR3 is TGTGCCAGCAGTGAAACTAGCGGGAGGAATGAGCAGTTCTTC.

This clone occurred once. This chain links TRBV7-9 with TRBJ2-3; 10 nucleotides align to TRBD2. CDR1 and CDR2 from the germline V gene are SEHNR and FQNEAQ (reference sequence). The CDR3 has 15 amino acids. V lost 5 bases, J lost 1 base, and 3 bases stayed unmatched. The chain's CDR3 is CASSAGLAGTDTQYF. CDR3 coding DNA: TGTGCCAGCAGCGCCGGACTAGCGGGCACAGATACGCAGTATTTT.

The chain combines TRBV3-1 (or the pseudogene TRBV3-2) with TRBJ1-5; 7 nucleotides match TRBD1. Looked up from germline, CDR1 is LGHDT and CDR2 is YNNKEL (reference sequence). J was trimmed by 3 bases and V by 4 bases; bases with no gene match: 6. The CDR3 is 15 residues long. CDR3 nucleotide sequence: TGTGCCAGCAGCCCACAACAGGGGTACAATCAGCCCCAGCATTTT. Translation: CASSPQQGYNQPQHF.

CDR3 region: CASSPAIRAGGWKNIQYF. The CDR3 nucleotides read TGTGCCAGCAGCCCCGCCATCCGGGCGGGAGGGTGGAAAAACATTCAGTACTTC. V is TRBV28 and J is TRBJ2-4; 9 nucleotides align to TRBD2. Trimming cost V 6 bases and J 4 bases; bases outside gene matches: 16. Looked up from germline, CDR1 is MDHEN and CDR2 is SYDVKM. CDR3 length: 18 amino acids.

The chain employs TRBV29-1 and TRBJ1-1; D uncertain. Per germline, CDR1 SQVTM and CDR2 ANQGSEA. Trimming took off 8 bases at V and 1 base at J, with 14 bases between the two ends. The CDR3 is 13 amino acids. Here the CDR3 reads CSSCGARNTEAFF. The CDR3 DNA reads TGCAGCTCCTGTGGTGCAAGGAACACTGAAGCTTTCTTT.

The chain is built from TRBV28 and TRBJ2-1, with TRBD2 matching over 11 bases. Germline V gene sequence: CDR1 MDHEN, CDR2 SYDVKM. The CDR3 totals 16 residues. Germline trimming cut 6 bases from V and 9 bases from J; bases unmatched to any gene: 13. The CDR3 protein is CASSRSLAGGLGEQFF. The CDR3 nucleotides read TGTGCCAGCAGCCGCAGTCTAGCGGGAGGTCTCGGTGAGCAGTTCTTC.